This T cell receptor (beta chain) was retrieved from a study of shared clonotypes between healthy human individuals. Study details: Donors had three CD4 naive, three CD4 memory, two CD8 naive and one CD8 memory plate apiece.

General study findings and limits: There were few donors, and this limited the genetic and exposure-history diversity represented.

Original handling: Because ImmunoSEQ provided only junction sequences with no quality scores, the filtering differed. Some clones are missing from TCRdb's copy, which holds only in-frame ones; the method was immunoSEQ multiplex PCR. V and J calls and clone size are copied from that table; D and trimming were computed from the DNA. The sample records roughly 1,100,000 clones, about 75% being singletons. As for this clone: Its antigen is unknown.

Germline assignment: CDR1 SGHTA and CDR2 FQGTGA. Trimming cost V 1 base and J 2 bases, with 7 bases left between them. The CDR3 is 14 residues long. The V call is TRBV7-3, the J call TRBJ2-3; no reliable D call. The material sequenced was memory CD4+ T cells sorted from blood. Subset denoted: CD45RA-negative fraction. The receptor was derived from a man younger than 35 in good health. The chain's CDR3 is CASSLIGNTDTQYF. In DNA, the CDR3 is TGTGCCAGCAGCTTAATAGGAAACACAGATACGCAGTATTTT.